Below, 13 T cell receptor beta chains from the same sample are listed, as sequenced in a study of blood T cell repertoires in COVID-19. Generated by immunoSEQ multiplex PCR, the TCRdb table keeps only in-frame clones and is missing some. The sample holds some 16,000 clones, roughly 80% seen once. The sequenced sample was peripheral blood. All receptors derive from a man between 65 and 79 years old with active or convalescent COVID-19.

V is TRBV5-1 and J is TRBJ1-1, with TRBD1 as a possible D gene (6 bases). This CDR3 region has 14 residues. Trimming left V 4 bases short and J 4 bases short, with 14 bases between. The germline V gene has CDR1 SGHRS and CDR2 YFSETQ. The CDR3: CASSTSTGFTEAFF. In DNA, the CDR3 is TGCGCCAGCAGCACCTCCACAGGGTTCACTGAAGCTTTCTTT.

The V and J genes are TRBV19 and TRBJ2-5, with D perhaps matching TRBD2 (7 bases). Germline V gene data show CDR1 as LNHDA and CDR2 as SQIVND (reference sequence). Trimming left V 5 bases short and J 7 bases short, with 20 bases between. The CDR3 consists of 15 residues. In nucleotides, the CDR3 is TGTGCCAGTAGTTTGACCAGGGGCCCGGGGGGGACCCAGTACTTC. Protein sequence: CASSLTRGPGGTQYF.

The genes are TRBV7-9 and TRBJ1-2; a possible D gene is TRBD1 (6 bases). CDR3 length: 14 residues. The germline gives CDR1 SEHNR, CDR2 FQNEAQ (reference sequence). Trimming cost V 3 bases and J 6 bases, with 14 bases left between them. The CDR3: CASSFLRGRNGYTF. DNA for the CDR3: TGTGCCAGCAGCTTCCTCAGGGGTCGCAATGGCTACACCTTC.

V and J are TRBV14 and TRBJ1-1, with D perhaps TRBD1 (5 bases). V was pared by 4 bases and J by 3 bases, with 12 bases between. Germline V gene lookup returns CDR1 SGHDN and CDR2 FVKESK. The CDR3 covers 14 residues. In DNA, the CDR3 is TGTGCCAGCAGCCGGGGGGACGGATACACTGAAGCTTTCTTT. Protein sequence: CASSRGDGYTEAFF.

This rearrangement joins TRBV6-2 or TRBV6-3 to TRBJ1-2; 7 positions agree with TRBD1. There are 19 residues in the CDR3. V lost 0 bases to trimming and J lost 5 bases; unmatched junction nucleotides: 18. CDR1 and CDR2 from the germline V gene are MNHEY and SVGEGT. As DNA, the CDR3 is TGTGCCAGCAGTTACTCCATCGTGAGGCAGGACAGGAACTTGTATGGCTACACCTTC. Translated, it gives CASSYSIVRQDRNLYGYTF.

This chain links TRBV28 with TRBJ1-5; 10 bases align to TRBD1. Per germline, CDR1 MDHEN and CDR2 SYDVKM. The CDR3 totals 15 residues. V trimming: 2 bases; J trimming: 6 bases; junction bases outside the gene matches: 4. DNA of the CDR3: TGTGCCAGCAGTTTAGGGGACAGGGGTTCTCAGCCCCAGCATTTT. It codes for CASSLGDRGSQPQHF.

The V gene is TRBV6-5, the J gene TRBJ1-5, with D uncertain. Trimming took 5 bases from V and 4 from J, leaving 6 bases between them. CDR1 and CDR2 from the germline V gene are MNHEY and SVGAGI. The CDR3 has 12 amino acids. The CDR3 sequence: CASSPGNQPQHF. CDR3 nucleotide sequence: TGTGCCAGCAGTCCCGGGAATCAGCCCCAGCATTTT.

V gene TRBV6-6 combines with J gene TRBJ1-5; the D gene is possibly TRBD1 (6 bases). This CDR3 region has 14 residues. CDR1 is MNHNY, CDR2 SVGAGI, per germline (reference sequence). V lost 7 bases and J lost 9, with 19 bases in between. The CDR3 region has the DNA TGTGCCAGCAACCTCGGACAGATTTGGGGGCCCCAGCATTTT. Its translation is CASNLGQIWGPQHF.

The chain joins TRBV6-1 to TRBJ1-1; D is unclear. V lost 2 bases to trimming and J lost 1 base, with 8 bases between them. This CDR3 is 14 amino acids long. Germline lookup yields CDR1 MNHNS and CDR2 SASEGT. The DNA of the CDR3 is TGTGCCAGCAGTGAATCGAGACAGAACACTGAAGCTTTCTTT. It encodes CASSESRQNTEAFF.

V and J are TRBV4-2 and TRBJ1-1, with D maybe TRBD1 (5 bases). V was cut by 3 bases and J by 4 bases, with 15 bases left in between. In germline, CDR1 is LGHNA, CDR2 YNFKEQ. The CDR3 extends over 15 amino acids. The CDR3 reads CASSQEGAGVTEAFF. Written as DNA, the CDR3 is TGTGCCAGCAGCCAGGAAGGGGCGGGAGTCACTGAAGCTTTCTTT.

The chain uses TRBV5-5 and TRBJ2-7; D is undetermined. The CDR3 contains 13 residues. Germline loops: CDR1 SGHKS, CDR2 YYEKEE (reference sequence). Between the trimmed V and J ends, which lost 0 bases and 5 bases, there was a span of 9 bases. As DNA, the CDR3 is TGTGCCAGCAGCTTGGCCGCTAGGAACGAGCAGTACTTC. Translation gives CASSLAARNEQYF.

The rearrangement links TRBV3-1 (or the pseudogene TRBV3-2) to TRBJ1-3, with a possible D match to TRBD1 (6 bases). Germline V gives CDR1 LGHDT, CDR2 YNNKEL (reference sequence). Trimming left V 3 bases short and J 0 bases short, with 12 bases between. The length of the CDR3 is 16 residues. CDR3 region: CASSQTTGSSGNTIYF. CDR3 sequence (DNA): TGTGCCAGCAGCCAGACTACAGGGTCCTCTGGAAACACCATATATTTT.

This clone showed up just a few times. V is TRBV4-3 and J is TRBJ2-7, with TRBD1 matching over 9 bases. This CDR3 spans 15 amino acids. V gave up 3 bases and J gave up 5 bases; unmatched junction bases: 8. Germline CDR1 is LGHNA and CDR2 is YSLEER. Written as DNA, the CDR3 is TGCGCCAGCAGCCAGGGGGGGGACAGGGTGCACGAGCAGTACTTC. Its protein product is CASSQGGDRVHEQYF.